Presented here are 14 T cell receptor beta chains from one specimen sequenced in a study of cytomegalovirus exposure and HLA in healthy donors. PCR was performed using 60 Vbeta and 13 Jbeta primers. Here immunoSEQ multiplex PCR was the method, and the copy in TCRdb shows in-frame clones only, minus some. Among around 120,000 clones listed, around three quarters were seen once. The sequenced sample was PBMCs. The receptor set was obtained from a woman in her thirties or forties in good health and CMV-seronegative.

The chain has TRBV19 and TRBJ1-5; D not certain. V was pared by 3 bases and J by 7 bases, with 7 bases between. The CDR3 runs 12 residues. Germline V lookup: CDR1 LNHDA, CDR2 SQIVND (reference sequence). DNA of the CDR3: TGTGCCAGTAGTATTATGGAGCAGCCCCAGCATTTT. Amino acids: CASSIMEQPQHF.

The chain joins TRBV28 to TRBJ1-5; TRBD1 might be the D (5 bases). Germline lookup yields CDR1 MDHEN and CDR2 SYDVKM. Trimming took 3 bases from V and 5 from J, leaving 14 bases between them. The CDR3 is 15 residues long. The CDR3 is CASSFRDWGDQPQHF. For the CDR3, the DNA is TGTGCCAGCAGTTTCCGGGACTGGGGGGATCAGCCCCAGCATTTT.

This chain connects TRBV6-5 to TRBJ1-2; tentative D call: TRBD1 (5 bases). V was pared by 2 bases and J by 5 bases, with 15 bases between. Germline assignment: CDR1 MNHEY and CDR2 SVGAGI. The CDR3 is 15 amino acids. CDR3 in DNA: TGTGCCAGCAGTTACGCGGGGACCGGGGGTTATGGCTACACCTTC. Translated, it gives CASSYAGTGGYGYTF.

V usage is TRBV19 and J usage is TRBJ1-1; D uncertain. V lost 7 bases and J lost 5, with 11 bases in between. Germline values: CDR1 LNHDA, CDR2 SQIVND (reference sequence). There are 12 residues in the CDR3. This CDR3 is CASTKEYTEAFF. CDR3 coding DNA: TGTGCCAGTACCAAGGAGTATACTGAAGCTTTCTTT.

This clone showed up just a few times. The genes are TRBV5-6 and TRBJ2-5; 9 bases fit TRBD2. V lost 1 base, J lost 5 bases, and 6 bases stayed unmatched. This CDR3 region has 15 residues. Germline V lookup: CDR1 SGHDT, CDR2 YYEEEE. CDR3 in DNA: TGTGCCAGCAGCTTGCTTAGCGGGAGCGGTGAGACCCAGTACTTC. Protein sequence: CASSLLSGSGETQYF.

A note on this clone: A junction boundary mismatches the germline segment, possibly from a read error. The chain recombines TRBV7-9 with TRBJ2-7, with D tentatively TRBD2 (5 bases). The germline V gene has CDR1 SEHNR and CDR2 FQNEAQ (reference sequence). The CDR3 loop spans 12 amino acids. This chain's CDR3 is CSSSPMTNEQYF. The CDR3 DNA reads TGTTCCAGCAGCCCCATGACTAACGAGCAGTACTTC. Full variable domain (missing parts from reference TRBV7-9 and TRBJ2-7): DTGVSQNPRHKITKRGQNVTFRCDPISEHNRLYWYRQTLGQGPEFLTYFQNEAQLEKSRLLSDRFSAERPKGSFSTLEIQRTEQGDSAMYLCSSSPMTNEQYFGPGTRLTVT.

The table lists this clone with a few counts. The CDR3 region is CASNGLAGGREQFF. Here the CDR3 DNA reads TGTGCCAGCAATGGACTAGCGGGAGGTAGGGAGCAGTTCTTC. The chain employs TRBV2 and TRBJ2-1; TRBD2 matches at 14 bases. The CDR3 runs 14 residues. Trimming took 7 bases from V and 10 from J; bases not matched to a gene: 6. CDR1 and CDR2 (germline): SNHLY, FYNNEI.

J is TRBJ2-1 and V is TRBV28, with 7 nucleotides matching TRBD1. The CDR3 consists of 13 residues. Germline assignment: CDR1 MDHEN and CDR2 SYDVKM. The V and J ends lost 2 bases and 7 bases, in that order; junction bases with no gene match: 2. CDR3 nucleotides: TGTGCCAGCAGTTTAGACAGGGATAATGAGCAGTTCTTC. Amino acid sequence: CASSLDRDNEQFF.

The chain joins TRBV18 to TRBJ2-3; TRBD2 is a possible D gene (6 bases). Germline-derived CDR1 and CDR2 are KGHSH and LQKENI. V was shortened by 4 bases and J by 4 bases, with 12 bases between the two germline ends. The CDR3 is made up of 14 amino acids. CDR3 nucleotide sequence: TGTGCCAGCTCACTGGGACTGGTCTCAGATACGCAGTATTTT. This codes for CASSLGLVSDTQYF.

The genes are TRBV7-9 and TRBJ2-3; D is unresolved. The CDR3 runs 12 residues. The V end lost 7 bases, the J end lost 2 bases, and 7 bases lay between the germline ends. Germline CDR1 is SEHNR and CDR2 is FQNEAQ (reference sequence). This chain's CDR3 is CASTYFTDTQYF. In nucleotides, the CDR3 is TGTGCCAGCACCTACTTCACAGATACGCAGTATTTT.

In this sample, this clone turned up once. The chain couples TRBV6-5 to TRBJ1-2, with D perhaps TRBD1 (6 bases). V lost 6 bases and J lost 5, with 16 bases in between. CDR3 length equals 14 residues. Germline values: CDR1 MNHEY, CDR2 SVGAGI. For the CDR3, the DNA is TGTGCCAGCAGCCTGGCGGGGGGCGCTTATGGCTACACCTTC. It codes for CASSLAGGAYGYTF.

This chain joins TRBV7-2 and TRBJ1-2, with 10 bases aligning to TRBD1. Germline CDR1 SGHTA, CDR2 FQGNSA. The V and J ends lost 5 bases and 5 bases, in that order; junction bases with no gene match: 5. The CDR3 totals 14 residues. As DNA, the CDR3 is TGTGCCAGCAGCCCCTGGACAGGGGGGTATGGCTACACCTTC. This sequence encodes CASSPWTGGYGYTF.

The CDR3 DNA sequence: TGTGCCAGCAGTTACTCGAGTCAGGGGGCAGAAGCTTTCTTT. It codes for CASSYSSQGAEAFF. The chain links TRBV6-5 to TRBJ1-1; TRBD1 matches 8 bases. The CDR3 has 14 residues. The germline gives CDR1 MNHEY, CDR2 SVGAGI. V lost 0 bases, J lost 8 bases, and 5 bases stayed unmatched.

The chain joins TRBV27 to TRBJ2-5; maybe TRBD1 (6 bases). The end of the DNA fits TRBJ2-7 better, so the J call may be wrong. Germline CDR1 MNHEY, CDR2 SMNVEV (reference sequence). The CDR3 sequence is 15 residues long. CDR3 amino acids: CASSTSGAPGSEQYF. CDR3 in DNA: TGTGCCAGCAGTACATCAGGGGCCCCGGGGAGCGAGCAGTACTTC.